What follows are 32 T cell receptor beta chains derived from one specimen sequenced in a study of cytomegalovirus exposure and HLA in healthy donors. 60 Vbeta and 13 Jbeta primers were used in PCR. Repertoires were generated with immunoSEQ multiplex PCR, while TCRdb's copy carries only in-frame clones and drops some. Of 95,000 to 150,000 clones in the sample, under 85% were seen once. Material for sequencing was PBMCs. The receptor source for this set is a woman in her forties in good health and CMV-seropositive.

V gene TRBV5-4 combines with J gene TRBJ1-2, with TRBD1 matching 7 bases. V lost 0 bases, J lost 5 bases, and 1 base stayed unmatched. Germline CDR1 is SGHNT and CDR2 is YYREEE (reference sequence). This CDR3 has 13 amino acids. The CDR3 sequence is CASSLARGYGYTF. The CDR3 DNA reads TGTGCCAGCAGCTTGGCCAGGGGGTATGGCTACACCTTC.

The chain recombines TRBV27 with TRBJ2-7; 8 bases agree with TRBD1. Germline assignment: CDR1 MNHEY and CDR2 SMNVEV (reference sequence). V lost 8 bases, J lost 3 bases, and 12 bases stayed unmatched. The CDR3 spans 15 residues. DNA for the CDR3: TGTGCCAGCCAGACAGGGGAAAGTCCATTCTACGAGCAGTACTTC. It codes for CASQTGESPFYEQYF.

DNA for the CDR3: TGCGCCAGCAGCCAAACCCCGACAGGCGTCAACGAGCAGTACTTC. Protein: CASSQTPTGVNEQYF. The chain uses TRBV5-1 and TRBJ2-7; possible D gene TRBD1, 6 bases. There are 15 residues in the CDR3. Germline CDR1 reads SGHRS; CDR2 reads YFSETQ. Trimming removed 4 bases from V and 5 bases from J, with 19 bases in between.

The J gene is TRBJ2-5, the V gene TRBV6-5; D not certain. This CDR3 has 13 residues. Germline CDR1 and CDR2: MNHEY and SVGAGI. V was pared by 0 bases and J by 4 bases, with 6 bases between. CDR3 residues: CASSYSVVETQYF. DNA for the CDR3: TGTGCCAGCAGTTACTCTGTCGTAGAGACCCAGTACTTC.

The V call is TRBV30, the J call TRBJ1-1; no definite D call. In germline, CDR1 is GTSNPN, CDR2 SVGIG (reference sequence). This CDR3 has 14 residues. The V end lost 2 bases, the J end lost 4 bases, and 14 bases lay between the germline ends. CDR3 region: CAWSSRGGSTEAFF. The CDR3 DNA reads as TGTGCCTGGAGTAGCCGGGGAGGGAGCACTGAAGCTTTCTTT. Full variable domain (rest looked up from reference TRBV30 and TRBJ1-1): SQTIHQWPATLVQPVGSPLSLECTVEGTSNPNLYWYRQAAGRGLQLLFYSVGIGQISSEVPQNLSASRPQDRQFILSSKKLLLSDSGFYLCAWSSRGGSTEAFFGQGTRLTVV.

The CDR3 here is CATNLDRNEKLFF. The CDR3 DNA is TGTGCCACCAACCTTGACAGGAATGAAAAACTGTTTTTT. V and J are TRBV6-1 and TRBJ1-4; TRBD1 might be the D (6 bases). The V gene's germline CDR1 is MNHNS and CDR2 SASEGT. The V and J ends lost 10 bases and 5 bases respectively, with 14 bases between them. The CDR3 has 13 amino acids.

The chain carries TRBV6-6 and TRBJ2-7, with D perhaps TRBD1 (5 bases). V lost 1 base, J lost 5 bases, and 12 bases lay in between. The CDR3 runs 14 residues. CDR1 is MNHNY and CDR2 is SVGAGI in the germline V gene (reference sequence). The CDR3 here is CASSYFAGLDEQYF. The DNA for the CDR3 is TGTGCCAGCAGTTACTTCGCAGGGTTGGACGAGCAGTACTTC.

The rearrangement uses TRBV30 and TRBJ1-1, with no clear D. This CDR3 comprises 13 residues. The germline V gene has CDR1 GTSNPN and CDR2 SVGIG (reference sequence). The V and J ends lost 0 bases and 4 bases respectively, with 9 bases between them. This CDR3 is CAWSVHPVTEAFF. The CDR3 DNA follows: TGTGCCTGGAGTGTACACCCCGTCACTGAAGCTTTCTTT.

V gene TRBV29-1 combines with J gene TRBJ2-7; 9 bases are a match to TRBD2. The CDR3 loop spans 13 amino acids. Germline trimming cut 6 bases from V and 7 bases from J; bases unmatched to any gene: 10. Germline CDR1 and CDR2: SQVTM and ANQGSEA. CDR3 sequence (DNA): TGCAGCGTGGTGACTAGCGGCAGGGGGGAGCAGTACTTC. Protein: CSVVTSGRGEQYF.

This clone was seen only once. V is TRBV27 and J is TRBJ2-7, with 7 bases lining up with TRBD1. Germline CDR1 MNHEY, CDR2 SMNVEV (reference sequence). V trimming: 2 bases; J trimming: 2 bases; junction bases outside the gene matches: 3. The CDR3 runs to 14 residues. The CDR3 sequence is CASSLSQGAYEQYF. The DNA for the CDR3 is TGTGCCAGCAGTTTAAGTCAGGGGGCCTACGAGCAGTACTTC.

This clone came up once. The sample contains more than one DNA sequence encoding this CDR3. The CDR3 spells CASSSLTGGYTF. CDR3 sequence (DNA): TGTGCCAGCAGTTCCTTGACAGGGGGCTACACCTTC. The chain uses TRBV28 and TRBJ1-2; 7 positions match TRBD1. Trimming cost V 4 bases and J 8 bases; bases outside gene matches: 4. The CDR3 has 12 residues. In germline, CDR1 is MDHEN, CDR2 SYDVKM.

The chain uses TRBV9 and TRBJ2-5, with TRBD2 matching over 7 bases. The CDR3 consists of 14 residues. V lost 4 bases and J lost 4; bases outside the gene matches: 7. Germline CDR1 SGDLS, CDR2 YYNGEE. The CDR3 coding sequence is TGTGCCAGCAGCCTCGGACTAGTTGGAGAGACCCAGTACTTC. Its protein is CASSLGLVGETQYF.

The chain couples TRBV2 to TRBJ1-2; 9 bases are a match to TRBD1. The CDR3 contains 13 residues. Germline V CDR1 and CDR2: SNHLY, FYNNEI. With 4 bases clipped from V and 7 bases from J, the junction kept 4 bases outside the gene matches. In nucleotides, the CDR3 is TGTGCCAGCAGTGGGGACAGGGAATCTGGCTACACCTTC. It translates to CASSGDRESGYTF.

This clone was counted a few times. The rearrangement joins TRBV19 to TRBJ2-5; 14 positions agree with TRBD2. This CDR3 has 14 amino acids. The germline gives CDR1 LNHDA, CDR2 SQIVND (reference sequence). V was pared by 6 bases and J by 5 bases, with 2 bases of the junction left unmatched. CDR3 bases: TGTGCCAGTAGGGGACTAGCGGGAGTTGAGACCCAGTACTTC. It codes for CASRGLAGVETQYF. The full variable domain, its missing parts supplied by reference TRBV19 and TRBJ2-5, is DGGITQSPKYLFRKEGQNVTLSCEQNLNHDAMYWYRQDPGQGLRLIYYSQIVNDFQKGDIAEGYSVSREKKESFPLTVTSAQKNPTAFYLCASRGLAGVETQYFGPGTRLLVL.

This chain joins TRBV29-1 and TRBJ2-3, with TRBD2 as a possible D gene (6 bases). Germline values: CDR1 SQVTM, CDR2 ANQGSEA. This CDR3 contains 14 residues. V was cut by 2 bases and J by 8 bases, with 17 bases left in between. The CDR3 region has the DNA TGCAGCGTTGAATCCTCGGGGGATCAGAGTACGCAGTATTTT. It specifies CSVESSGDQSTQYF.

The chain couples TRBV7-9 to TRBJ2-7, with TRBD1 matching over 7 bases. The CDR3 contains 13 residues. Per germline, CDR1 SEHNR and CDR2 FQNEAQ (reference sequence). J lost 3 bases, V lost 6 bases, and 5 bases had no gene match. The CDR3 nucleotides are TGTGCCAGCAGGCCCCGGGACAGCTACGAGCAGTACTTC. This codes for CASRPRDSYEQYF.

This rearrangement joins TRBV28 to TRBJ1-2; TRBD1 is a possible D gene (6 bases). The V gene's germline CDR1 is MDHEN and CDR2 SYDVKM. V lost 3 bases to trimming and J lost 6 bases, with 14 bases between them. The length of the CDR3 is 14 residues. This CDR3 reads CASSFNAGVDGYTF. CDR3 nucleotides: TGTGCCAGCAGTTTTAACGCAGGGGTCGATGGCTACACCTTC.

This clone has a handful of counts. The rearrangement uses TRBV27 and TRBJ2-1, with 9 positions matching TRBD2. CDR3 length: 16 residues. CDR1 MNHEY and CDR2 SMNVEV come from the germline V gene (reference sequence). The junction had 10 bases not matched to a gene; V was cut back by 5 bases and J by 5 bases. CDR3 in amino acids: CASSPLGGRAHNEQFF. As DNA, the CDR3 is TGTGCCAGCAGTCCCCTAGGCGGGAGGGCCCACAATGAGCAGTTCTTC.

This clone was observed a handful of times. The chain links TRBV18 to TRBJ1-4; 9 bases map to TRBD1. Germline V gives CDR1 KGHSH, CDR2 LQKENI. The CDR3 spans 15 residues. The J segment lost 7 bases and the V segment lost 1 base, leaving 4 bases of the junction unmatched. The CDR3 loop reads CASSPRTGEVEKLFF. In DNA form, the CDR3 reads TGTGCCAGCTCACCACGGACAGGGGAGGTTGAAAAACTGTTTTTT.

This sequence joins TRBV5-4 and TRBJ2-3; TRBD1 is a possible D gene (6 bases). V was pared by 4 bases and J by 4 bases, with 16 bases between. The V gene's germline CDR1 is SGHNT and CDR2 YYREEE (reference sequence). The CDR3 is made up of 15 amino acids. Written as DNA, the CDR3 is TGTGCCAGCAGCCCAGCAGGGGCCGGGGCAGATACGCAGTATTTT. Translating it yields CASSPAGAGADTQYF.

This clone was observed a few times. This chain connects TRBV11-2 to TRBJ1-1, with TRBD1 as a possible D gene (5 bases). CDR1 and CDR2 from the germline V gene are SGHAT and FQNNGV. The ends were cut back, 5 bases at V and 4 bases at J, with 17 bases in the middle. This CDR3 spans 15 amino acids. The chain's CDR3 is CASSPIKGLGTEAFF. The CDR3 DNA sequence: TGTGCCAGCAGCCCTATTAAGGGGCTCGGCACTGAAGCTTTCTTT.

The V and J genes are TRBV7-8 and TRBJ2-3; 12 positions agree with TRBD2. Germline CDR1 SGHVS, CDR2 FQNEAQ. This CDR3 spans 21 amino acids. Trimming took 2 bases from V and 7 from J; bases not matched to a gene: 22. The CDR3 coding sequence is TGTGCCAGCAGCTTACGATCCTCTAGCGGGAGGGGCGCTTCGGATAGAAATACGCAGTATTTT. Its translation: CASSLRSSSGRGASDRNTQYF. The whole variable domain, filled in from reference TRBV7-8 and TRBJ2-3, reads GAGVSQSPRYKVAKRGQDVALRCDPISGHVSLFWYQQALGQGPEFLTYFQNEAQLDKSGLPSDRFFAERPEGSVSTLKIQRTQQEDSAVYLCASSLRSSSGRGASDRNTQYFGPGTRLTVL.

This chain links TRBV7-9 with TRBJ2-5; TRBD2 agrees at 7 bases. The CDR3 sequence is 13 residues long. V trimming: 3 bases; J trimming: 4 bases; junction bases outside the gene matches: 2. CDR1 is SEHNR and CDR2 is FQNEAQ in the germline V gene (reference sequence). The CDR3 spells CASSFAGVETQYF. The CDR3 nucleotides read TGTGCCAGCAGCTTCGCGGGAGTAGAGACCCAGTACTTC.

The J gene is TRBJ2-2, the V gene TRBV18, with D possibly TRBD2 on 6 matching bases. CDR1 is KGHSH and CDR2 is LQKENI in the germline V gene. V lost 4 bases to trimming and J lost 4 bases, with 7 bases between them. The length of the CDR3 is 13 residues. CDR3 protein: CASSLEGTGELFF. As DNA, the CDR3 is TGTGCCAGCTCACTGGAGGGCACCGGGGAGCTGTTTTTT.

The CDR3 sequence: CASSLLGQTNTEAFF. In DNA form, the CDR3 reads TGTGCCAGCAGTTTATTGGGACAAACGAACACTGAAGCTTTCTTT. The V gene is TRBV27, the J gene TRBJ1-1, with D tentatively TRBD1 (6 bases). The germline CDR1 and CDR2 sequences are MNHEY and SMNVEV (reference sequence). Trimming took 1 base from V and 1 from J, leaving 10 bases between them. The CDR3 has 15 residues.

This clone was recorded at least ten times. The CDR3, as DNA: TGTGCCAGCAGGACGCAGGGGTTCTACACTGAAGCTTTCTTT. Amino acid sequence: CASRTQGFYTEAFF. The chain has TRBV6-4 and TRBJ1-1, with D perhaps TRBD1 (6 bases). Germline V gene sequence: CDR1 MRHNA, CDR2 SNTAGT. This CDR3 is 14 amino acids long. V lost 6 bases to trimming and J lost 3 bases, with 14 bases between them.

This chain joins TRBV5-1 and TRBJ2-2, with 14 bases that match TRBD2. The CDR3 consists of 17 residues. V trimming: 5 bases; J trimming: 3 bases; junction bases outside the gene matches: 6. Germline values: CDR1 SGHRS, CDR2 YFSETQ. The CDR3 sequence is CASSSGLAGEYTGELFF. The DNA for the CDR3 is TGCGCCAGCAGTTCGGGACTAGCGGGAGAGTACACCGGGGAGCTGTTTTTT.

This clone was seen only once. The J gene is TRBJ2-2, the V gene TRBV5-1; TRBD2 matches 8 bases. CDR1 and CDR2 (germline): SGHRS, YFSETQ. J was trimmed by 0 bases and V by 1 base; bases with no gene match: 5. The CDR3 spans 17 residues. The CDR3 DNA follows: TGCGCCAGCAGCTTGTCGGGGACTAGGGCGAACACCGGGGAGCTGTTTTTT. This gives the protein CASSLSGTRANTGELFF.

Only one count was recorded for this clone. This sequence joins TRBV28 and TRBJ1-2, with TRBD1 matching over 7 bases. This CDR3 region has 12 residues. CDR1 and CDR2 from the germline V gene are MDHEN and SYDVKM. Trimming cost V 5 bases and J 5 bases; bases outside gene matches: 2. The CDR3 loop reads CASSLTGYGYTF. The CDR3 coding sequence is TGTGCCAGCAGTCTGACAGGGTATGGCTACACCTTC.

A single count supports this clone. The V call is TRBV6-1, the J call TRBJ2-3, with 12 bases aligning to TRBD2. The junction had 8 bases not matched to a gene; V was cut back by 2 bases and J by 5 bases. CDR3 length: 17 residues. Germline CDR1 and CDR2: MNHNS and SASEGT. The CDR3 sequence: CASSETSGRPRGDTQYF. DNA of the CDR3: TGTGCCAGCAGTGAAACTAGCGGGAGGCCACGGGGAGATACGCAGTATTTT.

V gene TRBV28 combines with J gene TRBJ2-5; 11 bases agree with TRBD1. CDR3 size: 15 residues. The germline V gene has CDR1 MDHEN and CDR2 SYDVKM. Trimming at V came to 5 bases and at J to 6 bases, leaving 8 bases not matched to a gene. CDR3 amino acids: CASSPRTGGAKTQYF. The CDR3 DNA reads TGTGCCAGCAGTCCCAGGACAGGGGGCGCGAAGACCCAGTACTTC.

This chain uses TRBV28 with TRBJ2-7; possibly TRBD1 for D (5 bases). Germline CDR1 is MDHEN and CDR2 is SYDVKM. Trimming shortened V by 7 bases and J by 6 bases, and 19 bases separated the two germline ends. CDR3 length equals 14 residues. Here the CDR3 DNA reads TGTGCCAGCAAGAAGGGGATCGGCACTCGCGAGCAGTACTTC. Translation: CASKKGIGTREQYF.